Included here is one TCR beta chain sequence, with context. Repertoires were generated with immunoSEQ multiplex PCR, while TCRdb's copy carries only in-frame clones and drops some. The sample carries approximately 32,000 clones, around 63% recorded once. V lost 0 bases and J lost 8; bases outside the gene matches: 6. Germline values: CDR1 SGDLS, CDR2 YYNGEE. CDR3 length: 15 amino acids. The data stem from a study of cytotoxic CD8 clonotypes in ibrutinib-treated CLL. Sample: PBMCs, taken before ibrutinib treatment. The chain employs TRBV9 and TRBJ1-4; 8 bases map to TRBD1. This TCR came from a human donor with chronic lymphocytic leukemia. CDR3 bases: TGTGCCAGCAGCGTAGTGGGTACAGGGGGAGAAAAACTGTTTTTT. Translating gives CASSVVGTGGEKLFF.